Below, 11 T cell receptor beta chains from the same sample are listed, as sequenced in a study of blood T cell repertoires in COVID-19. Assay used: immunoSEQ multiplex PCR; TCRdb lists only in-frame clones, some missing. The data hold around 250,000 clones, with 83% observed a single time. Sample: peripheral blood. Receptor source: a man aged 40-50 years with active or convalescent COVID-19.

The chain uses TRBV18 and TRBJ2-1, with TRBD1 identical over 7 bases. J lost 8 bases, V lost 2 bases, and 9 bases had no gene match. The germline CDR1 and CDR2 sequences are KGHSH and LQKENI. The CDR3 is 15 residues long. The CDR3 reads CASSPFEGAFDEQFF. The CDR3 nucleotides read TGTGCCAGCTCACCATTCGAGGGGGCTTTTGATGAGCAGTTCTTC.

This chain uses TRBV3-1 (or the pseudogene TRBV3-2) with TRBJ1-3, with D perhaps TRBD1 (5 bases). Trimming left V 4 bases short and J 0 bases short, with 16 bases between. The CDR3 has 17 amino acids. In germline, CDR1 is LGHDT, CDR2 YNNKEL (reference sequence). CDR3 nucleotide sequence: TGTGCCAGCAGCCGTACCGCTGACGGGGGCTCTGGAAACACCATATATTTT. Residues: CASSRTADGGSGNTIYF.

The chain carries TRBV3-1 (or the pseudogene TRBV3-2) and TRBJ1-1; perhaps TRBD1 as D (5 bases). Trimming removed 4 bases at V and 4 bases at J, with 10 bases between. Germline V lookup: CDR1 LGHDT, CDR2 YNNKEL (reference sequence). CDR3 size: 13 residues. The CDR3 DNA is TGTGCCAGCAGCCTAGAAGGGGTCACTGAAGCTTTCTTT. Translated: CASSLEGVTEAFF.

V is TRBV19 and J is TRBJ1-5; 7 bases align to TRBD1. The CDR3 has 16 residues. Trimming removed 6 bases from V and 3 bases from J; junction bases left unmatched: 11. In germline, CDR1 is LNHDA, CDR2 SQIVND (reference sequence). This CDR3 reads CASSERSGGINQPQHF. CDR3 bases: TGTGCCAGTAGCGAGAGATCAGGGGGAATCAATCAGCCCCAGCATTTT.

The genes are TRBV19 and TRBJ1-2; TRBD1 agrees at 10 bases. With 3 bases clipped from V and 3 bases from J, the junction kept 7 bases outside the gene matches. Germline assignment: CDR1 LNHDA and CDR2 SQIVND (reference sequence). This CDR3 comprises 16 residues. In DNA, the CDR3 is TGTGCCAGTAGTATTACCGGGACAGGGGCCCACTATGGCTACACCTTC. It codes for CASSITGTGAHYGYTF.

The rearrangement joins TRBV9 to TRBJ1-2, with a tentative D call TRBD1 (6 bases). Trimming took off 4 bases at V and 0 bases at J, with 13 bases between the two ends. From germline, CDR1 is SGDLS and CDR2 YYNGEE. CDR3 length: 15 amino acids. The CDR3, as DNA: TGTGCCAGCAGCACCGCAGGGGAATCTAACTATGGCTACACCTTC. It is translated as CASSTAGESNYGYTF.

The V gene is TRBV18, the J gene TRBJ2-3, with D possibly TRBD1 on 5 matching bases. The CDR3 spans 15 residues. V was clipped by 2 bases and J by 0 bases, with 9 bases between them. Germline CDR1 KGHSH, CDR2 LQKENI. In DNA form, the CDR3 reads TGTGCCAGCTCACCAGACCAGGGTAGCACAGATACGCAGTATTTT. It codes for CASSPDQGSTDTQYF.

This chain links TRBV5-1 with TRBJ2-2, with D tentatively TRBD1 (6 bases). Trimming removed 7 bases from V and 5 bases from J, with 15 bases in between. CDR1 SGHRS and CDR2 YFSETQ come from the germline V gene. The CDR3 covers 14 residues. CDR3 DNA sequence: TGCGCCAGCGCCCCACAGGGCCTTACCGGGGAGCTGTTTTTT. Protein: CASAPQGLTGELFF. Variable domain in full (rest from reference TRBV5-1 and TRBJ2-2): KAGVTQTPRYLIKTRGQQVTLSCSPISGHRSVSWYQQTPGQGLQFLFEYFSETQRNKGNFPGRFSGRQFSNSRSEMNVSTLELGDSALYLCASAPQGLTGELFFGEGSRLTVL.

The V and J genes are TRBV27 and TRBJ1-2; 7 positions match TRBD1. This CDR3 spans 15 amino acids. Germline V gene sequence: CDR1 MNHEY, CDR2 SMNVEV (reference sequence). V lost 2 bases to trimming and J lost 3 bases; unmatched junction nucleotides: 6. CDR3 in amino acids: CASSLRQGVDYGYTF. The CDR3 region has the DNA TGTGCCAGCAGTTTACGCCAGGGGGTAGACTATGGCTACACCTTC.

The CDR3 DNA reads as TGTGCCTGGACTAATTATCGGAGGGCGAACACTGAAGCTTTCTTT. The encoded protein is CAWTNYRRANTEAFF. The chain employs TRBV30 and TRBJ1-1, with no clear D. The V end was cut by 4 bases, the J end by 1 base, with 16 bases between. The CDR3 extends over 15 amino acids. The germline V gene has CDR1 GTSNPN and CDR2 SVGIG (reference sequence).

Here the CDR3 DNA reads TGTGCCAGCAGCCAAGCGATAGAGGGACTAGCGGTAACCTACGAGCAGTACTTC. This codes for CASSQAIEGLAVTYEQYF. The J gene is TRBJ2-7, the V gene TRBV4-2; TRBD2 agrees at 11 bases. The germline V gene encodes CDR1 LGHNA and CDR2 YNFKEQ. The CDR3 loop spans 18 amino acids. Trimming took 1 base from V and 2 from J; bases not matched to a gene: 10.